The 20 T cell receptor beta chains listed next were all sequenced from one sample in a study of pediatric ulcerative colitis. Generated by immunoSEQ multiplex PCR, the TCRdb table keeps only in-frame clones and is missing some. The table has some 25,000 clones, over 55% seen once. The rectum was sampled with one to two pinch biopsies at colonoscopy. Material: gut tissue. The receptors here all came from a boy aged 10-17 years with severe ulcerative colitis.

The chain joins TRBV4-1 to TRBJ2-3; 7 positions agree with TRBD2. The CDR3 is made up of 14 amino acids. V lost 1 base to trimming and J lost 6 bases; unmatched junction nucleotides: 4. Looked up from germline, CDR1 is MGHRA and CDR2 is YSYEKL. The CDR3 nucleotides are TGCGCCAGCAGCCAAGTCTTAGCGGGTGATACGCAGTATTTT. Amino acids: CASSQVLAGDTQYF.

CDR3 bases: TGTGCCAGCAGCTCTCAGGGGGTAGGTGAGCAGTTCTTC. This translates into CASSSQGVGEQFF. The rearrangement joins TRBV7-2 to TRBJ2-1, with 7 bases fitting TRBD1. Germline lookup yields CDR1 SGHTA and CDR2 FQGNSA. The length of the CDR3 is 13 residues. V shed 4 bases, J shed 9 bases, and the junction held 6 bases outside the gene matches.

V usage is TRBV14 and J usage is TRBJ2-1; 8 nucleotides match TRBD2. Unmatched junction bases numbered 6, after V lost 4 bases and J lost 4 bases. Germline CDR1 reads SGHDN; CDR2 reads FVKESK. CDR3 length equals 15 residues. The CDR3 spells CASSRRAGDYNEQFF. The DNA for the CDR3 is TGTGCCAGCAGCCGGCGAGCGGGAGATTACAATGAGCAGTTCTTC.

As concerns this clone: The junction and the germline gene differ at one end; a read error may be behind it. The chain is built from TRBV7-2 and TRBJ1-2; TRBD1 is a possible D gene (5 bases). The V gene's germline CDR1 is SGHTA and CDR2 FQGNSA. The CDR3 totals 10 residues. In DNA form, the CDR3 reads TGTGCCAGCAGCCCCGACAGCCTCGCCTTC. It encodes CASSPDSLAF. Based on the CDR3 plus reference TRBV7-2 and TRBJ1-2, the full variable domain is GAGVSQSPSNKVTEKGKDVELRCDPISGHTALYWYRQSLGQGLEFLIYFQGNSAPDKSGLPSDRFSAERTGGSVSTLTIQRTQQEDSAVYLCASSPDSLAFGSGTRLTVV.

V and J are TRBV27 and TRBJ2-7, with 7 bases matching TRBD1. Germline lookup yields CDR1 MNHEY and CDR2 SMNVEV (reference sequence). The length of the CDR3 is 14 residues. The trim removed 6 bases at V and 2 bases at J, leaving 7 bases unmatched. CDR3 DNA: TGTGCCAGCAGGCGAGACAGGGCCGCCTACGAGCAGTACTTC. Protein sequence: CASRRDRAAYEQYF.

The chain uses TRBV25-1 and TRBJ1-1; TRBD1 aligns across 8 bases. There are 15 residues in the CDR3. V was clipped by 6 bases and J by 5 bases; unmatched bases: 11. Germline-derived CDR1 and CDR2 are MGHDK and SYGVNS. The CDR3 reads CASRDDRGLGTEAFF. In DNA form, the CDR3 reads TGTGCCAGCAGAGACGACAGGGGATTGGGGACTGAAGCTTTCTTT.

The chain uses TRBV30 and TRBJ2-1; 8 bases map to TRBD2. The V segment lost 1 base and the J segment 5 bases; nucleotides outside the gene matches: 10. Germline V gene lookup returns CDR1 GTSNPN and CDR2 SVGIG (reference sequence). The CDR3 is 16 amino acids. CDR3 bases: TGTGCCTGGAGTGGAAAAGCGGGAGTTAGAAACAATGAGCAGTTCTTC. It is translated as CAWSGKAGVRNNEQFF.

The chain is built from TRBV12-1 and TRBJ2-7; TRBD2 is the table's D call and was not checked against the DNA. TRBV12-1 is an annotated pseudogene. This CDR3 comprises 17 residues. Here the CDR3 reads CASSFTPSPINSYEQYF. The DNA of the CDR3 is TGTGCCAGCAGCTTCACCCCGAGCCCGATTAACTCCTACGAGCAGTACTTC.

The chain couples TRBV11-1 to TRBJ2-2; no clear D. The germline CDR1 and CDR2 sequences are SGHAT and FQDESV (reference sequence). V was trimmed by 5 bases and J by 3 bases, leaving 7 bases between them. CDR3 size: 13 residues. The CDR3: CASSATDTGELFF. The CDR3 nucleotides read TGTGCCAGCAGCGCTACAGACACCGGGGAGCTGTTTTTT.

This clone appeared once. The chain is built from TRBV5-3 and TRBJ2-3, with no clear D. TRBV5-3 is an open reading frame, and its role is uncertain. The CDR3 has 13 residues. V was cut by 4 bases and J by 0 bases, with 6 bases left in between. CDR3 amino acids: CARSPYSTDTQYF. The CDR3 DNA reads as TGTGCCAGAAGCCCCTACAGCACAGATACGCAGTATTTT.

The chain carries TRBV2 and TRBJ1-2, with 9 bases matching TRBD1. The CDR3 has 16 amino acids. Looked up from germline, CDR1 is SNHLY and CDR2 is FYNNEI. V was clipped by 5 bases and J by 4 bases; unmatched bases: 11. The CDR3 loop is CASSSTGTGTFYGYTF. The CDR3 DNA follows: TGTGCCAGCAGTAGTACCGGGACAGGGACCTTCTATGGCTACACCTTC.

The CDR3, as DNA: TGTGCCAGCAGCGTCCTCAGTCATACGGCCTGGACAGGACCGAACTATGGCTACACCTTC. Protein: CASSVLSHTAWTGPNYGYTF. The J gene is TRBJ1-2, the V gene TRBV9; TRBD1 aligns across 7 bases. The CDR3 extends over 20 amino acids. The ends lost 2 bases at V and 2 bases at J; junction bases unmatched: 21. Germline assignment: CDR1 SGDLS and CDR2 YYNGEE.

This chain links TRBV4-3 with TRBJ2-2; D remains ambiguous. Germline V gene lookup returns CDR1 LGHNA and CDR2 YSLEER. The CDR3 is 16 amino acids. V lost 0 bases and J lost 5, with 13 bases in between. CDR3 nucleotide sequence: TGCGCCAGCAGCCAAGAACGGGCAAGAAAGACCGGGGAGCTGTTTTTT. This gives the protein CASSQERARKTGELFF.

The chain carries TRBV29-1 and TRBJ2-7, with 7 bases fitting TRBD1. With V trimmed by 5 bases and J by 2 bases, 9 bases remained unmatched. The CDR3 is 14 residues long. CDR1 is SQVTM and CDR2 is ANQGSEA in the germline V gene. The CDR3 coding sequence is TGCAGCGTTAAAATCCCGGGACAGACCTACGAGCAGTACTTC. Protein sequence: CSVKIPGQTYEQYF.

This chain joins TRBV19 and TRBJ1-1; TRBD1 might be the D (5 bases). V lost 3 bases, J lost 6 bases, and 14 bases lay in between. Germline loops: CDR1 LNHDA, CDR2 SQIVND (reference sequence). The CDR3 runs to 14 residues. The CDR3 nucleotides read TGTGCCAGTAGTATCGGAGGTGGGGGAGCTGAAGCTTTCTTT. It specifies CASSIGGGGAEAFF.

CDR3 sequence: CASSLGSGRQYNEKLFF. For the CDR3, the DNA is TGTGCCAGCAGCTTAGGGTCCGGTCGGCAATACAATGAAAAACTGTTTTTT. This chain links TRBV5-8 with TRBJ1-4; D not resolved. This CDR3 contains 17 residues. CDR1 is SGHTS and CDR2 is YDEGEE in the germline V gene. Trimming left V 2 bases short and J 5 bases short, with 19 bases between.

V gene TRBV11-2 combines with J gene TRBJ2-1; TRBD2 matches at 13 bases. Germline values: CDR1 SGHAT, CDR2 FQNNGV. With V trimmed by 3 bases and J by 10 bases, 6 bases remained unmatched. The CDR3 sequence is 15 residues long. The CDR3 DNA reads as TGTGCCAGCAGCTTGGGGACTAGCGGGGCTTTGGAGCAGTTCTTC. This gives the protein CASSLGTSGALEQFF.

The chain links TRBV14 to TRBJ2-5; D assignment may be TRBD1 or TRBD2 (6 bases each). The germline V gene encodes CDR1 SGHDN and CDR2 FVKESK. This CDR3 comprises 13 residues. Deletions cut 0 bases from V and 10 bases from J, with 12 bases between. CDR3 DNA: TGTGCCAGCAGCCAAGATTTAGGGGGGTACCAGTACTTC. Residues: CASSQDLGGYQYF.

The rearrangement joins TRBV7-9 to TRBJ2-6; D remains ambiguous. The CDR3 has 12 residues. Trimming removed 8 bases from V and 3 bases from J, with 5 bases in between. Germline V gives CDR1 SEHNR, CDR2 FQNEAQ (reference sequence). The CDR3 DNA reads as TGTGCCAGCGCCGGTGGGGCCAACGTCCTGACTTTC. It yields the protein CASAGGANVLTF.

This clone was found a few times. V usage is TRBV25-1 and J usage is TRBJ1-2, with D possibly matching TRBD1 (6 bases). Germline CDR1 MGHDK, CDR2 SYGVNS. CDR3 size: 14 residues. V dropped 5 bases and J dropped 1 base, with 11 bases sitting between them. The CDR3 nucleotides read TGTGCCAGCAGTCCACAGGGATTTAACTATGGCTACACCTTC. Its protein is CASSPQGFNYGYTF.